The sequence of this T cell receptor beta chain was determined in a study of chronic HIV infection and antiretroviral therapy. This clonotype was observed a handful of times. MiXCR was run by TCRdb on the 5' RACE reads, yielding one entry per CDR3 protein. The sample holds about 48,000 distinct CDR3 sequences, about 20% seen once. Germline V gene lookup returns CDR1 SGHRS and CDR2 YFSETQ. The CDR3 has 15 residues. Trimming pared 2 bases from V and 2 bases from J, leaving 13 bases between. The source material was peripheral blood. V is TRBV5-1 and J is TRBJ1-1; no clear D gene. The origin of this receptor is an adult who had HIV and had not received antiretroviral therapy, or was an uninfected healthy control (not recorded which). The chain's CDR3 is CASSFGGVGNTEAFF. The CDR3 nucleotides are TGCGCCAGCAGCTTCGGCGGGGTTGGAAACACTGAAGCTTTCTTT.